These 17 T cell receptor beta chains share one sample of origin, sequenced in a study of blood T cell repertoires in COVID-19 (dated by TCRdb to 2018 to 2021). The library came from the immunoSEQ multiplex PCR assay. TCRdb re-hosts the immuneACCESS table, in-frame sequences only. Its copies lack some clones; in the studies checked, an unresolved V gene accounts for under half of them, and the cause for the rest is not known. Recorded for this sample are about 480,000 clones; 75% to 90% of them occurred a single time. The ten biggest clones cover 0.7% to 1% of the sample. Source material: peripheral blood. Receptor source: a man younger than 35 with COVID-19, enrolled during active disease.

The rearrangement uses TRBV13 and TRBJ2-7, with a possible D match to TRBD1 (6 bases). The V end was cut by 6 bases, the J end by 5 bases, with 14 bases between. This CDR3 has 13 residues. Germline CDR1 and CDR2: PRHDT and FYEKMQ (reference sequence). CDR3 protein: CASSPNRVHEQYF. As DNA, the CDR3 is TGTGCCAGCAGTCCCAACAGGGTACACGAGCAGTACTTC.

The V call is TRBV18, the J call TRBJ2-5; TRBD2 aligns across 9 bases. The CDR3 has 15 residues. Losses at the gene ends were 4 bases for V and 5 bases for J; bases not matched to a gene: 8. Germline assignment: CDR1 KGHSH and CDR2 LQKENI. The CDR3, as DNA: TGTGCCAGCTCACTACAAGCGGGGGGCCTTGAGACCCAGTACTTC. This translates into CASSLQAGGLETQYF.

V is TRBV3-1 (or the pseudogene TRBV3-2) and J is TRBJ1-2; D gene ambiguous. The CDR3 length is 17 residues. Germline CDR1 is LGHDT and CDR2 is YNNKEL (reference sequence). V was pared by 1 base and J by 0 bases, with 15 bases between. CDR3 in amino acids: CASSQAPGGLANYGYTF. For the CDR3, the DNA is TGTGCCAGCAGCCAAGCCCCGGGAGGTTTAGCTAACTATGGCTACACCTTC.

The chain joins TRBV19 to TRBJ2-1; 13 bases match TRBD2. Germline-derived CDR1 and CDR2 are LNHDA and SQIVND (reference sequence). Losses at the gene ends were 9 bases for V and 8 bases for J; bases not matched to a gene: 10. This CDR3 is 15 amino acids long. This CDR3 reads CASSLGTSGTDEQFF. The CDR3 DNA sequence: TGTGCCAGCTCATTGGGGACTAGCGGGACCGATGAGCAGTTCTTC.

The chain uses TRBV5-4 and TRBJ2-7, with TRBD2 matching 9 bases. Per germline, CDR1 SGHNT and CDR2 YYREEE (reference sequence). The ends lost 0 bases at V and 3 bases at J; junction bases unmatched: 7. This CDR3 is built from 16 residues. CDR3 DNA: TGTGCCAGCAGCTTGGGTCTAGCGGGACCGTTCTACGAGCAGTACTTC. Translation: CASSLGLAGPFYEQYF.

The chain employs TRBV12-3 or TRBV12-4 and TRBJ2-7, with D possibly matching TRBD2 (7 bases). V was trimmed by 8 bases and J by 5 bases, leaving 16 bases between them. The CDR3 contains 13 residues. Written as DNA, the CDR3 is TGTGCCAGCCGGGGAGGGGGAGCCCACGAGCAGTACTTC. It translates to CASRGGGAHEQYF.

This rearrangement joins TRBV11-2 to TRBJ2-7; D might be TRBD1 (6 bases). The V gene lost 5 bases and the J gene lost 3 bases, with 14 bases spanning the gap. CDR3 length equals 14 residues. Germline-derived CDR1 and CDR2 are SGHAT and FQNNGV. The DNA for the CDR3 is TGTGCCAGCAGCCGGTCGACAGGTATCTACGAGCAGTACTTC. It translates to CASSRSTGIYEQYF.

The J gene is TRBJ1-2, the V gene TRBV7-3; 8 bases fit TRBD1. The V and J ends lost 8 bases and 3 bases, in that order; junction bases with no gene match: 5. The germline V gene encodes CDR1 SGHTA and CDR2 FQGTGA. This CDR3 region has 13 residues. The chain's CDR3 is CASRKTGDYGYTF. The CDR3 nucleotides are TGTGCCAGCCGGAAGACAGGGGACTATGGCTACACCTTC.

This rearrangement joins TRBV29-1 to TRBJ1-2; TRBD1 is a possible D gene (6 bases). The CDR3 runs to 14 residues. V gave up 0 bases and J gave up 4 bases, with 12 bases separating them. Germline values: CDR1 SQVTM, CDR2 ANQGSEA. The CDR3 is CSVEDQQGIYGYTF. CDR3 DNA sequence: TGCAGCGTTGAAGATCAACAGGGAATCTATGGCTACACCTTC.

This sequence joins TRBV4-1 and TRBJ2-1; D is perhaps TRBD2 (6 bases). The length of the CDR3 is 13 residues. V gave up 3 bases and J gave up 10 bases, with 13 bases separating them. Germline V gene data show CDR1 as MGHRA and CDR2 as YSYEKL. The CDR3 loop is CASSHPLAHEQFF. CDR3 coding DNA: TGCGCCAGCAGCCATCCCCTAGCGCACGAGCAGTTCTTC.

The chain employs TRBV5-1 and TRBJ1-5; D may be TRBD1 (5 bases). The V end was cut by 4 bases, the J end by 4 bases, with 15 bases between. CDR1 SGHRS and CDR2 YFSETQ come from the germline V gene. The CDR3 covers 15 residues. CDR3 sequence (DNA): TGCGCCAGCAGCGCCACAGGTGGGGGGAATCAGCCCCAGCATTTT. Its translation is CASSATGGGNQPQHF.

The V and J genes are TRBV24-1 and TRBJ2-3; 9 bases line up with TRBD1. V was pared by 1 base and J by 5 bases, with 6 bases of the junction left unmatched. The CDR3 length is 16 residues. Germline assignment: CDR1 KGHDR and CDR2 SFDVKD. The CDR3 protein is CATSDFGGTGKDTQYF. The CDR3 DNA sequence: TGTGCCACCAGTGATTTTGGGGGGACAGGGAAAGATACGCAGTATTTT.

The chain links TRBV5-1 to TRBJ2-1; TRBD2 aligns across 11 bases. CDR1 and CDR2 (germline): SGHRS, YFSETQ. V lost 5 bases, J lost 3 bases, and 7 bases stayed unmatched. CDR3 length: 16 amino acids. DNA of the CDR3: TGCGCCAGCAGAAAACTAGCGGGAGTTAGCTACAATGAGCAGTTCTTC. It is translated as CASRKLAGVSYNEQFF.

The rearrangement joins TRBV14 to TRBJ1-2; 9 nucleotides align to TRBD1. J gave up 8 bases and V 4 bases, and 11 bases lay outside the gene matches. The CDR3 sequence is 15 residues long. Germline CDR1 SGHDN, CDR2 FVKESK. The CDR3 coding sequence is TGTGCCAGCAGCCCTCCGGCCGGGACAGGGAGCGGCTACACCTTC. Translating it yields CASSPPAGTGSGYTF. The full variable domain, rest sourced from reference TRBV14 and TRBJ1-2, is EAGVTQFPSHSVIEKGQTVTLRCDPISGHDNLYWYRRVMGKEIKFLLHFVKESKQDESGMPNNRFLAERTGGTYSTLKVQPAELEDSGVYFCASSPPAGTGSGYTFGSGTRLTVV.

As DNA, the CDR3 is TGTGCCAGCAGCATGACTAGCACCTACGAGCAGTACTTC. Translated: CASSMTSTYEQYF. The chain is built from TRBV7-9 and TRBJ2-7, with TRBD2 matching 7 bases. The CDR3 contains 13 residues. Germline CDR1 is SEHNR and CDR2 is FQNEAQ (reference sequence). Losses at the gene ends were 5 bases for V and 2 bases for J; bases not matched to a gene: 3.

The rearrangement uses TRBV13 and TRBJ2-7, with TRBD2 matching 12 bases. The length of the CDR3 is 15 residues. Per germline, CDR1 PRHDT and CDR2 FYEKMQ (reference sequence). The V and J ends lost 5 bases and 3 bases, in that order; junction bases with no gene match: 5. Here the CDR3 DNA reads TGTGCCAGCAGCCCCGGACTAGCGGGAAGCTACGAGCAGTACTTC. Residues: CASSPGLAGSYEQYF.

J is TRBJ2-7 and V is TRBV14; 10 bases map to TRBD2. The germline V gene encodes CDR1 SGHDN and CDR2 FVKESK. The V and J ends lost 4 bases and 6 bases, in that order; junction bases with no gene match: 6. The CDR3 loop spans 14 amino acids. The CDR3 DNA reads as TGTGCCAGCAGCCCACTCGGGACTAGCGTCGAGCAGTACTTC. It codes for CASSPLGTSVEQYF.